The clone carrying this T cell receptor (beta chain) was detected only a few times. Antigen specificity is unknown. The same CDR3 is also encoded by other DNA sequences in this sample. The ends were cut back, 0 bases at V and 1 base at J, with 7 bases in the middle. CDR1 and CDR2 from the germline V gene are SGHRS and YFSETQ. The length of the CDR3 is 14 residues. This sample is part of a study of beta chain features in type 1 diabetes. Study-level findings and limits: There were fewer insertions and more deletions at the VDJ junctions of type 1 diabetes patients. Among patients, naive, central memory and Treg TCRB repertoires appeared more similar than among healthy donors.

All of the isolated RNA was reverse transcribed, so expressed TCRB transcripts were sequenced. The method was immunoSEQ multiplex PCR; TCRdb's version includes in-frame clones alone and lacks a portion of them. The table shows 150,000 to 200,000 clones, with about 9.8% occurring only once. One heparinised blood draw averaging approximately 0.11 L was given by each donor. CD45RO/CCR7/CD25/CD127/CD95/CD27 separated CD4+ naive, central memory, regulatory and stem cell-like memory cells by sorting. Material for sequencing was central memory CD4+ T cells from blood. The receptor was derived from a woman aged 18-29 years in good health. The gene calls are TRBV5-1 and TRBJ2-5; D perhaps matches TRBD1 (5 bases). The CDR3 coding sequence is TGCGCCAGCAGCTTGGGACAGAGCCAAGAGACCCAGTACTTC. Its protein is CASSLGQSQETQYF.